What follows are 30 T cell receptor beta chains derived from one specimen sequenced in a study of shared T cell receptors in the human thymus. This table comes from immunoSEQ multiplex PCR, and its TCRdb copy is limited to in-frame clones, with some not included. The sample has hundreds of thousands of clones; over 75% are singletons. Another study also made use of these data, one on human thymus T cells.

The specimen was thymocytes. The source of these receptors is a boy under three years old with a congenital heart defect.

This clone was picked up one time. The CDR3: CASSYLTQRNTEAFF. The CDR3, as DNA: TGTGCCAGCAGTTACTTGACACAGAGGAACACTGAAGCTTTCTTT. The V gene is TRBV6-5, the J gene TRBJ1-1; D is undetermined. Per germline, CDR1 MNHEY and CDR2 SVGAGI. V gave up 1 base and J gave up 1 base, with 10 bases separating them. This CDR3 is 15 amino acids long.

V and J are TRBV5-6 and TRBJ1-4, with D tentatively TRBD1 (5 bases). Germline loops: CDR1 SGHDT, CDR2 YYEEEE. The CDR3 has 15 amino acids. Deletions cut 1 base from V and 5 bases from J, with 12 bases between. CDR3 bases: TGTGCCAGCAGCTTGTTCGCCAGGGAAAATGAAAAACTGTTTTTT. Amino acid sequence: CASSLFARENEKLFF.

The genes are TRBV18 and TRBJ1-2; D not certain. Germline lookup yields CDR1 KGHSH and CDR2 LQKENI. The CDR3 loop spans 14 amino acids. V lost 3 bases, J lost 3 bases, and 11 bases lay in between. In DNA form, the CDR3 reads TGTGCCAGCTCACCCGCCGGTTGTGACTATGGCTACACCTTC. Its protein is CASSPAGCDYGYTF.

This chain joins TRBV6-6 and TRBJ2-2; TRBD1 matches 7 bases. The CDR3 sequence is 14 residues long. Per germline, CDR1 MNHNY and CDR2 SVGAGI (reference sequence). The J segment lost 3 bases and the V segment lost 7 bases, leaving 5 bases of the junction unmatched. CDR3: CASTPTGYTGELFF. DNA of the CDR3: TGTGCCAGCACACCGACAGGGTACACCGGGGAGCTGTTTTTT.

The CDR3 sequence: CASSPYQGGSEETQYF. The CDR3 DNA sequence: TGCGCCAGCAGCCCTTACCAAGGGGGATCAGAAGAGACCCAGTACTTC. V and J are TRBV4-3 and TRBJ2-5, with TRBD1 as a possible D gene (6 bases). The CDR3 spans 16 residues. CDR1 and CDR2 (germline): LGHNA, YSLEER. Trimming shortened V by 4 bases and J by 3 bases, and 18 bases separated the two germline ends.

The chain employs TRBV27 and TRBJ2-5, with 8 nucleotides matching TRBD2. The CDR3 has 13 residues. The ends lost 2 bases at V and 5 bases at J; junction bases unmatched: 1. Germline CDR1 is MNHEY and CDR2 is SMNVEV (reference sequence). The CDR3 spells CASSLRGGETQYF. CDR3 coding DNA: TGTGCCAGCAGTTTACGGGGGGGGGAGACCCAGTACTTC.

This chain joins TRBV11-2 and TRBJ2-1; TRBD2 aligns across 9 bases. The CDR3 has 15 amino acids. CDR1 and CDR2 from the germline V gene are SGHAT and FQNNGV. V gave up 2 bases and J gave up 5 bases; unmatched junction bases: 4. The CDR3 bases are TGTGCCAGCAGCTTACATGCGGGAGGGGACAATGAGCAGTTCTTC. Residues: CASSLHAGGDNEQFF. The variable domain in full, with the rest retrieved from reference TRBV11-2 and TRBJ2-1, is EAGVAQSPRYKIIEKRQSVAFWCNPISGHATLYWYQQILGQGPKLLIQFQNNGVVDDSQLPKDRFSAERLKGVDSTLKIQPAKLEDSAVYLCASSLHAGGDNEQFFGPGTRLTVL.

J is TRBJ2-1 and V is TRBV5-1; TRBD2 agrees at 7 bases. The CDR3 runs 12 residues. Germline values: CDR1 SGHRS, CDR2 YFSETQ. V lost 0 bases and J lost 10; bases outside the gene matches: 1. The DNA for the CDR3 is TGCGCCAGCAGCTTGGCAGCGGGGGAGCAGTTCTTC. Translating it yields CASSLAAGEQFF.

The chain joins TRBV7-2 to TRBJ2-1, with 12 bases aligning to TRBD2. The V gene's germline CDR1 is SGHTA and CDR2 FQGNSA. Unmatched junction bases numbered 5, after V lost 2 bases and J lost 0 bases. The CDR3 contains 18 residues. The CDR3 nucleotides are TGTGCCAGCAGCTTAACTAGCGGGAGGTACTTCTCCTACAATGAGCAGTTCTTC. Protein product: CASSLTSGRYFSYNEQFF.

The chain links TRBV28 to TRBJ2-1, with 9 bases matching TRBD1. Unmatched junction bases numbered 11, after V lost 5 bases and J lost 9 bases. The CDR3 contains 15 residues. The germline V gene encodes CDR1 MDHEN and CDR2 SYDVKM. The CDR3 spells CASSPRGTGKREQFF. Written as DNA, the CDR3 is TGTGCCAGCAGTCCAAGGGGGACAGGGAAGCGTGAGCAGTTCTTC.

This clone was recorded once. The chain carries TRBV28 and TRBJ1-1; TRBD1 is a possible D gene (6 bases). The CDR3 spans 14 residues. V lost 6 bases and J 5 bases, leaving 16 bases between the germline ends. CDR1 and CDR2 (germline): MDHEN, SYDVKM. The chain's CDR3 is CASSQDRRITEAFF. CDR3 nucleotide sequence: TGTGCCAGCAGCCAAGACAGGCGGATAACTGAAGCTTTCTTT.

The chain employs TRBV28 and TRBJ2-3, with D perhaps matching TRBD1 (8 bases). Germline CDR1 MDHEN, CDR2 SYDVKM. Trimming stripped 8 bases from V and 0 bases from J, with 24 bases between. The CDR3 spans 18 residues. For the CDR3, the DNA is TGTGCCAGCTACCCCGGGACAGGAGGGAGGGTTAGCACAGATACGCAGTATTTT. Residues: CASYPGTGGRVSTDTQYF.

This clone came up a few times. The V gene is TRBV5-6, the J gene TRBJ2-2; 8 positions match TRBD2. The J segment lost 4 bases and the V segment lost 0 bases, leaving 11 bases of the junction unmatched. Germline V gives CDR1 SGHDT, CDR2 YYEEEE. The CDR3 contains 18 residues. The CDR3 DNA follows: TGTGCCAGCAGCTTGGACGGCGGGAGGAGGAGTGGCACCGGGGAGCTGTTTTTT. Protein: CASSLDGGRRSGTGELFF.

This chain joins TRBV27 and TRBJ2-7, with TRBD2 matching 7 bases. The junction had 18 bases not matched to a gene; V was cut back by 5 bases and J by 5 bases. The V gene's germline CDR1 is MNHEY and CDR2 SMNVEV (reference sequence). This CDR3 has 17 amino acids. CDR3 nucleotide sequence: TGTGCCAGCAGTCTGGGGCTTGGGCGGGAGCTTTCCCACGAGCAGTACTTC. Protein: CASSLGLGRELSHEQYF.

The genes are TRBV15 and TRBJ1-5; maybe TRBD1 (5 bases). Germline CDR1 is LNHNV and CDR2 is YYDKDF (reference sequence). Trimming took off 1 base at V and 3 bases at J, with 16 bases between the two ends. This CDR3 contains 17 residues. The CDR3 DNA reads TGTGCCACCAGCAGAGCCCCGCCTACAGGTGCCAATCAGCCCCAGCATTTT. Residues: CATSRAPPTGANQPQHF.

The chain couples TRBV9 to TRBJ2-2; 16 bases line up with TRBD2. Germline V gene lookup returns CDR1 SGDLS and CDR2 YYNGEE. The CDR3 runs 20 residues. The V gene end was trimmed by 4 bases and the J gene end by 2 bases; junction bases not matched to a gene: 11. CDR3 sequence: CASSRSGTSGRAGNTGELFF. CDR3 bases: TGTGCCAGCAGCCGTAGCGGGACTAGCGGGAGGGCGGGCAACACCGGGGAGCTGTTTTTT.

This chain links TRBV7-9 with TRBJ2-1; 9 bases agree with TRBD2. Germline CDR1 SEHNR, CDR2 FQNEAQ (reference sequence). The CDR3 length is 17 residues. V shed 1 base and J 7 bases; nucleotides not matched to a gene: 11. CDR3 coding DNA: TGTGCCAGCAGCTTAGTAAGGCGGGAGGGCCCCCCAAATGAGCAGTTCTTC. Translating it yields CASSLVRREGPPNEQFF.

The gene calls are TRBV6-5 and TRBJ2-2; 7 positions match TRBD2. In germline, CDR1 is MNHEY, CDR2 SVGAGI. V gave up 2 bases and J gave up 7 bases; unmatched junction bases: 1. There are 13 residues in the CDR3. CDR3 nucleotides: TGTGCCAGCAGTTACGGCGGGGGCGGGGAGCTGTTTTTT. This encodes CASSYGGGGELFF.

A note on this clone: Relative to the germline gene, one junction end is altered; a read error may explain this. The V and J genes are TRBV27 and TRBJ1-3; tentative D call: TRBD1 (5 bases). The CDR3 length is 17 residues. Germline V CDR1 and CDR2: MNHEY, SMNVEV (reference sequence). The DNA for the CDR3 is TGTGCCAGCAGTCTATCCGGACAAGGCATCTCTGGAAACACCATATATTTT. This translates into CASSLSGQGISGNTIYF.

The chain couples TRBV7-2 to TRBJ2-3; TRBD2 agrees at 7 bases. Germline CDR1 is SGHTA and CDR2 is FQGNSA. Trimming cost V 6 bases and J 1 base; bases outside gene matches: 4. The CDR3 runs to 14 residues. In nucleotides, the CDR3 is TGTGCCAGCAGGGGAGGGCCCGGCACAGATACGCAGTATTTT. This codes for CASRGGPGTDTQYF.

The rearrangement uses TRBV11-2 and TRBJ2-3, with 10 bases lining up with TRBD2. CDR3 length equals 19 residues. Germline CDR1 is SGHAT and CDR2 is FQNNGV. V gave up 3 bases and J gave up 3 bases; unmatched junction bases: 15. The CDR3 DNA reads TGTGCCAGCAGCTTTCTTGGGCTAGCGGGAGTAAAGCTGACAGATACGCAGTATTTT. Its translation is CASSFLGLAGVKLTDTQYF.

The chain couples TRBV14 to TRBJ2-1; 10 bases are shared with TRBD2. This CDR3 has 17 amino acids. Germline loops: CDR1 SGHDN, CDR2 FVKESK. Trimming removed 1 base from V and 6 bases from J; junction bases left unmatched: 9. CDR3 residues: CASSQASGSTNPNEQFF. CDR3 nucleotides: TGTGCCAGCAGCCAAGCTAGCGGGAGCACCAACCCCAATGAGCAGTTCTTC.

V is TRBV21-1 and J is TRBJ2-5; the D call in the table, TRBD2, was not verified against the DNA. TRBV21-1 is a documented pseudogene. The CDR3 has 15 amino acids. This CDR3 is CASPPGDASQETQYF. In DNA, the CDR3 is TGTGCCAGCCCTCCGGGTGACGCTAGCCAAGAGACCCAGTACTTC.

V and J are TRBV2 and TRBJ1-5; the D gene is possibly TRBD1 (5 bases). With 6 bases removed from V and 0 bases from J, the gap between germline ends came to 12 bases. Looked up from germline, CDR1 is SNHLY and CDR2 is FYNNEI. There are 15 residues in the CDR3. The CDR3, as DNA: TGTGCCAGCAGCTTGCGGGACGATAGCAATCAGCCCCAGCATTTT. Translating it yields CASSLRDDSNQPQHF.

In its sample, this clone was seen once. The chain links TRBV7-8 to TRBJ1-4; no clear D. V was shortened by 2 bases and J by 0 bases, with 22 bases between the two germline ends. This CDR3 contains 20 residues. Germline V lookup: CDR1 SGHVS, CDR2 FQNEAQ. The CDR3 coding sequence is TGTGCCAGCAGCTTATATGGCCCGGCAGGCCCATTTGCAACTAATGAAAAACTGTTTTTT. Translated, it gives CASSLYGPAGPFATNEKLFF. The variable domain in full, with the rest retrieved from reference TRBV7-8 and TRBJ1-4, is GAGVSQSPRYKVAKRGQDVALRCDPISGHVSLFWYQQALGQGPEFLTYFQNEAQLDKSGLPSDRFFAERPEGSVSTLKIQRTQQEDSAVYLCASSLYGPAGPFATNEKLFFGSGTQLSVL.

The chain employs TRBV28 and TRBJ2-2; tentatively, D is TRBD1 (6 bases). The CDR3 contains 16 residues. Between the trimmed V and J ends, which lost 5 bases and 5 bases, there was a span of 18 bases. Germline CDR1 MDHEN, CDR2 SYDVKM. CDR3 loop: CASSALRDRITGELFF. CDR3 nucleotides: TGTGCCAGCAGTGCCCTCCGAGACAGGATAACCGGGGAGCTGTTTTTT.

This clone came up once. The V and J genes are TRBV27 and TRBJ2-1, with 11 bases matching TRBD2. Germline lookup yields CDR1 MNHEY and CDR2 SMNVEV (reference sequence). The CDR3 is 17 residues long. J was trimmed by 4 bases and V by 3 bases; bases with no gene match: 8. CDR3 nucleotides: TGTGCCAGCAGTTTCCCCCCCGGGACTAGCGGTTACAATGAGCAGTTCTTC. It encodes CASSFPPGTSGYNEQFF.

This clone appeared a single time. The chain uses TRBV13 and TRBJ2-1; D ambiguous. The germline V and J ends were trimmed by 2 bases and 7 bases, with 6 bases remaining between them. Germline assignment: CDR1 PRHDT and CDR2 FYEKMQ (reference sequence). The CDR3 is 12 residues long. The CDR3 spells CASSLTENEQFF. The CDR3 coding sequence is TGTGCCAGCAGCTTAACGGAGAATGAGCAGTTCTTC. The whole variable domain, remainder taken from reference TRBV13 and TRBJ2-1, is AAGVIQSPRHLIKEKRETATLKCYPIPRHDTVYWYQQGPGQDPQFLISFYEKMQSDKGSIPDRFSAQQFSDYHSELNMSSLELGDSALYFCASSLTENEQFFGPGTRLTVL.

This clone was seen only a few times. The same CDR3 is also encoded by other DNA sequences in this sample. The chain uses TRBV20-1 and TRBJ2-5; TRBD1 might be the D (6 bases). The CDR3 sequence is 11 residues long. V shed 6 bases and J shed 5 bases, with 10 bases lying between them. Germline lookup yields CDR1 DFQATT and CDR2 SNEGSKA (reference sequence). This chain's CDR3 is CSARRGETQYF. The CDR3 nucleotides are TGCAGTGCCCGAAGGGGGGAGACCCAGTACTTC.

V is TRBV5-1 and J is TRBJ2-3; D is undetermined. Germline V CDR1 and CDR2: SGHRS, YFSETQ. The CDR3 extends over 13 amino acids. Trimming took 0 bases from V and 2 from J, leaving 4 bases between them. The CDR3 nucleotides are TGCGCCAGCAGCTTGGACAACACAGATACGCAGTATTTT. This encodes CASSLDNTDTQYF.